The T cell receptor beta chain described here comes from a study of CD8+ T cells in alopecia areata. The wider study: Spontaneously alopecic C3H/HeJ graft donors, about 6-12 months old, gave skin to approximately 6-11-week-old female C3H/HeJ mice.

V trimming: 5 bases; J trimming: 5 bases; junction bases outside the gene matches: 2. There are 14 residues in the CDR3. Germline CDR1 reads FNHDT; CDR2 reads SITEND (reference sequence). The study's findings and limits: For lesional scalp, especially alopecia totalis/universalis, clonality was higher than in normal scalp.

This clone was picked up a small number of times. Its antigen is currently unknown. The gene names given are mouse names. Sequencing ends 3 residues short of the CDR3 end; the germline J gene provides the rest. The sample contains more than one DNA sequence encoding this CDR3. In each case, RNA was isolated and then reverse transcribed into cDNA as the sequencing template. The data were produced by immunoSEQ multiplex PCR, yet TCRdb's version contains in-frame clones alone and is incomplete. The table lists 200,000 to 300,000 clones, with no singletons. Cell sorting was performed on pooled cutaneous lymph node cells with CD4, CD8alpha, NKG2D, NKG2ACE and other markers.

The sequenced sample consisted of CD4+ T cells sorted from a lymph node. The rearrangement links TRBV19 to TRBJ1-6; 9 bases agree with TRBD1. Being an ORF, TRBJ1-6 has a function that is uncertain. The source of this sequence is a C3H/HeJ mouse with alopecia areata. Strain haplotype at MHC: H2-k. CDR3 in amino acids: CASSRQGDNSPLYF. Partial CDR3 DNA: TGTGCCAGCAGCAGACAGGGGGATAATTCGCCC.